The entry that follows covers one T cell receptor (beta chain) sequence. The antigen is unknown. PCR used 60 Vbeta primers and 13 Jbeta primers. Here immunoSEQ multiplex PCR was the method, and the copy in TCRdb shows in-frame clones only, minus some. There are about 130,000 clones in the sample; nearly 85% occur only once, and approximately 1.2% lies in the top ten. This entry comes from a study of cytomegalovirus exposure and HLA in healthy donors. Study results and limitations: Both high specificity and high sensitivity reportedly marked the classifier's diagnosis of cytomegalovirus status. It was reported in a later analysis that an Asian-associated ancestry cluster showed fewer N-insertions than the approximately 700-donor mean.

Germline V CDR1 and CDR2: LNHDA, SQIVND (reference sequence). The CDR3 is 15 residues long. Between the trimmed V and J ends, which lost 8 bases and 4 bases, there was a span of 20 bases. This sequence originates from a boy younger than 18 in good health and CMV-seronegative. The V call is TRBV19, the J call TRBJ1-2, with D possibly being TRBD1 (6 bases). Sequencing used PBMCs. CDR3 residues: CASGIYRADTYGYTF. CDR3 coding DNA: TGTGCCAGTGGAATTTACAGGGCGGACACCTATGGCTACACCTTC.